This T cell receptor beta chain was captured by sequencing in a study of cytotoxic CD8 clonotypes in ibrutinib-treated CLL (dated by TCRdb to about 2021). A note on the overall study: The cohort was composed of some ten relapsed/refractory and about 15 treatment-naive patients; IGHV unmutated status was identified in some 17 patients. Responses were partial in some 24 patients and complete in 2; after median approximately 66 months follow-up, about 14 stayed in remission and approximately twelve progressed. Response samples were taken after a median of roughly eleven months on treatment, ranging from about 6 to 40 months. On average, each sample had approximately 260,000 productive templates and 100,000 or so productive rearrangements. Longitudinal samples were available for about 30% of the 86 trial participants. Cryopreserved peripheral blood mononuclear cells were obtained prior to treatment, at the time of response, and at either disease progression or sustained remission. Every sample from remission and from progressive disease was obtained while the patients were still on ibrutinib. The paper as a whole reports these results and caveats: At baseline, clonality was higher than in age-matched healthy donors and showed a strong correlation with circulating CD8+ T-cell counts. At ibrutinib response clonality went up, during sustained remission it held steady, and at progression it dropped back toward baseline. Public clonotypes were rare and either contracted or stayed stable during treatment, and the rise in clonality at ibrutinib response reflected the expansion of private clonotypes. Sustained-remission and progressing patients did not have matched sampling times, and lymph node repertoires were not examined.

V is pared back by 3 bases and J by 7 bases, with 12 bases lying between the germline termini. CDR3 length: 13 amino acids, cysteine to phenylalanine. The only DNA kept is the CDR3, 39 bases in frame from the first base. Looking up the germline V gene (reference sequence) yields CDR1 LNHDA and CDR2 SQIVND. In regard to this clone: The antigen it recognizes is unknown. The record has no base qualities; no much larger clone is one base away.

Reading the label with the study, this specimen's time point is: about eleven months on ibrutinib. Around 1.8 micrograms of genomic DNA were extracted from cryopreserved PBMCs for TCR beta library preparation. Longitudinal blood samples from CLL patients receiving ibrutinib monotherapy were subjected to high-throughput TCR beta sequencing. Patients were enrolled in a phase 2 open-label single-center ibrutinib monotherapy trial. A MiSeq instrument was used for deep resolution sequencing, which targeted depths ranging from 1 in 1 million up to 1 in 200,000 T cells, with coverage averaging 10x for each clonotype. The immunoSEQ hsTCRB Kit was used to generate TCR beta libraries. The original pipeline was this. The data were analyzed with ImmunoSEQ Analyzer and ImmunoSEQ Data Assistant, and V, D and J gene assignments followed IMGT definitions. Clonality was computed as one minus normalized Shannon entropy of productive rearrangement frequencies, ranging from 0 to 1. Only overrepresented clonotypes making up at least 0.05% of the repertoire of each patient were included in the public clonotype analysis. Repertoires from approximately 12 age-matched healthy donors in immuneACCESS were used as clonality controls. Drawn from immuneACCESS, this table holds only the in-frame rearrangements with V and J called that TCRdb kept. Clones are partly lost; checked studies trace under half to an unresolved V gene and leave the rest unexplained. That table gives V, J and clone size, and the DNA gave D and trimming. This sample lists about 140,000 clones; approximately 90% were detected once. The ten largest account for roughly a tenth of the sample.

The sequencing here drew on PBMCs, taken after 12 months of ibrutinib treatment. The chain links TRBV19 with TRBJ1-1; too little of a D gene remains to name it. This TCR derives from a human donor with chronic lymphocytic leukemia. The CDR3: CASSISLGREAFF. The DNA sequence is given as TGTGCCAGTAGTATTTCTCTTGGACGTGAAGCTTTCTTT.